A single sample is the source of the 32 T cell receptor beta chains below, sequenced in a study of T and B cells in COVID-19 patients. From blood, about 250-500 ng of genomic DNA served as TRB template. TRB rearrangements were amplified by multiplex PCR with BIOMED2 TRB-A/B primers. Using its own MiXCR run on the multiplex PCR reads, TCRdb lists one record per CDR3 protein. Of thousands of distinct CDR3 sequences listed, 28% are singletons. Sample: blood. These receptors all come from a human donor with active COVID-19. The donor label of this sample is uncertain.

This clonotype occurred a few times. The chain carries TRBV6-1 and TRBJ2-5; the D gene is possibly TRBD1 (5 bases). Germline V gene sequence: CDR1 MNHNS, CDR2 SASEGT. The CDR3 length is 15 residues. V gave up 0 bases and J gave up 5 bases, with 13 bases separating them. The CDR3 DNA reads TGTGCCAGCAGTGAAGCTGGGGCGTCCGGGGAGACCCAGTACTTC. Its protein product is CASSEAGASGETQYF.

This clonotype is medium-sized within its sample. This chain joins TRBV15 and TRBJ2-7, with 8 bases matching TRBD1. This CDR3 spans 14 amino acids. CDR1 LNHNV and CDR2 YYDKDF come from the germline V gene (reference sequence). The junction had 2 bases not matched to a gene; V was cut back by 1 base and J by 3 bases. CDR3 in amino acids: CATSRAGQGYEQYF. The CDR3 nucleotides read TGTGCCACCAGCAGAGCTGGACAGGGCTACGAGCAGTACTTC. The full variable domain, with the rest looked up from reference TRBV15 and TRBJ2-7, is DAMVIQNPRYQVTQFGKPVTLSCSQTLNHNVMYWYQQKSSQAPKLLFHYYDKDFNNEADTPDNFQSRRPNTSFCFLDIRSPGLGDTAMYLCATSRAGQGYEQYFGPGTRLTVT.

The chain combines TRBV7-9 with TRBJ1-5; the D gene is possibly TRBD1 (5 bases). This CDR3 is built from 14 residues. The germline V gene has CDR1 SEHNR and CDR2 FQNEAQ (reference sequence). V lost 3 bases and J 5 bases, leaving 11 bases between the germline ends. CDR3: CASSFETDDQPQHF. The CDR3, as DNA: TGTGCCAGCAGCTTCGAGACAGACGATCAGCCCCAGCATTTT.

This clonotype was recorded a few times. V gene TRBV12-3 or TRBV12-4 combines with J gene TRBJ2-7; D may be TRBD1 (6 bases). This CDR3 contains 14 residues. The V end lost 7 bases, the J end lost 2 bases, and 15 bases lay between the germline ends. The DNA for the CDR3 is TGTGCCAGCAAACAGGGATTCAGAACCTACGAGCAGTACTTC. Its protein product is CASKQGFRTYEQYF.

This clonotype turned up a few times. The chain carries TRBV12-3 or TRBV12-4 and TRBJ1-2, with D possibly matching TRBD1 (5 bases). Trimming left V 5 bases short and J 4 bases short, with 14 bases between. This CDR3 is built from 14 residues. The CDR3 region is CASSLQGGPYGYTF. DNA of the CDR3: TGTGCCAGCAGTCTGCAGGGTGGCCCCTATGGCTACACCTTC.

There are a few counts of this clonotype. The chain links TRBV6-5 to TRBJ2-6; D is unresolved. Trimming pared 0 bases from V and 4 bases from J, leaving 7 bases between. The CDR3 is made up of 15 amino acids. The germline V gene encodes CDR1 MNHEY and CDR2 SVGAGI. In nucleotides, the CDR3 is TGTGCCAGCAGTTACTCGGACGAAGGGGCCAACGTCCTGACTTTC. Translation: CASSYSDEGANVLTF.

This rearrangement joins TRBV11-2 to TRBJ2-5, with D possibly matching TRBD2 (7 bases). From germline, CDR1 is SGHAT and CDR2 FQNNGV. CDR3 size: 15 residues. V was shortened by 5 bases and J by 5 bases, with 18 bases between the two germline ends. CDR3 nucleotide sequence: TGTGCCAGCAGCGAAGTGGGGGGGCAGATCGAGACCCAGTACTTC. Translating it yields CASSEVGGQIETQYF.

V gene TRBV7-2 combines with J gene TRBJ2-3; 11 bases agree with TRBD2. J was trimmed by 4 bases and V by 6 bases; bases with no gene match: 6. The CDR3 loop spans 15 amino acids. Germline V gene lookup returns CDR1 SGHTA and CDR2 FQGNSA. The CDR3 loop reads CASRISGGASDTQYF. In DNA form, the CDR3 reads TGTGCCAGCAGAATTAGCGGGGGGGCGTCAGATACGCAGTATTTT. The entire variable domain, with the rest obtained from reference TRBV7-2 and TRBJ2-3, is as follows: GAGVSQSPSNKVTEKGKDVELRCDPISGHTALYWYRQSLGQGLEFLIYFQGNSAPDKSGLPSDRFSAERTGGSVSTLTIQRTQQEDSAVYLCASRISGGASDTQYFGPGTRLTVL.

This clonotype is labeled as medium-sized (0.01 to 0.1%). The rearrangement links TRBV27 to TRBJ2-5, with D unresolved. CDR1 is MNHEY and CDR2 is SMNVEV in the germline V gene (reference sequence). This CDR3 comprises 11 residues. Between the trimmed V and J ends, which lost 2 bases and 7 bases, there was a span of 5 bases. The CDR3 coding sequence is TGTGCCAGCAGTTTAGCTGGGACCCAGTACTTC. Encoded protein: CASSLAGTQYF.

This clonotype is medium-sized. The chain joins TRBV6-5 to TRBJ1-2; unclear D gene. Deletions cut 0 bases from V and 7 bases from J, with 9 bases between. The CDR3 has 13 amino acids. Germline values: CDR1 MNHEY, CDR2 SVGAGI. CDR3 sequence (DNA): TGTGCCAGCAGTTACTCGGAACGACGTGGCTACACCTTC. It is translated as CASSYSERRGYTF.

This clonotype is categorized as medium-sized. V and J are TRBV19 and TRBJ1-4, with 9 bases identical to TRBD1. J was trimmed by 8 bases and V by 1 base; bases with no gene match: 5. This CDR3 is 15 amino acids long. Germline loops: CDR1 LNHDA, CDR2 SQIVND (reference sequence). The DNA of the CDR3 is TGTGCCAGTAGTATAGGGGACAGGGAAGACGAAAAACTGTTTTTT. It encodes CASSIGDREDEKLFF. Together with reference TRBV19 and TRBJ1-4, the CDR3 gives the full variable domain: DGGITQSPKYLFRKEGQNVTLSCEQNLNHDAMYWYRQDPGQGLRLIYYSQIVNDFQKGDIAEGYSVSREKKESFPLTVTSAQKNPTAFYLCASSIGDREDEKLFFGSGTQLSVL.

Sample share makes this clonotype medium-sized. The rearrangement joins TRBV12-3 or TRBV12-4 to TRBJ2-7; unclear D gene. CDR3 size: 14 residues. Trimming stripped 1 base from V and 5 bases from J, with 12 bases between. Written as DNA, the CDR3 is TGTGCCAGCAGTTTAGACGGTACCGGTGACGAGCAGTACTTC. Translating it yields CASSLDGTGDEQYF.

V is TRBV27 and J is TRBJ2-2; 8 bases are a match to TRBD2. CDR1 MNHEY and CDR2 SMNVEV come from the germline V gene (reference sequence). The CDR3 consists of 16 residues. V was clipped by 2 bases and J by 4 bases; unmatched bases: 6. The chain's CDR3 is CASSLVGGAGTGELFF. CDR3 in DNA: TGTGCCAGCAGTTTAGTCGGGGGGGCTGGCACCGGGGAGCTGTTTTTT.

This clonotype was detected only once. A read error is possible here, since a much larger clone lies one base away. The CDR3 nucleotides read TGTGCCAGCAGCCTCACTAGCGCGATCTCCTACGAGCAGTACTTC. It encodes CASSLTSAISYEQYF. The chain recombines TRBV27 with TRBJ2-7, with TRBD2 matching over 7 bases. Germline-derived CDR1 and CDR2 are MNHEY and SMNVEV (reference sequence). This CDR3 is built from 15 residues. V lost 6 bases to trimming and J lost 0 bases; unmatched junction nucleotides: 8.

This clonotype is termed medium-sized. The V gene is TRBV29-1, the J gene TRBJ2-6, with 10 bases matching TRBD1. J lost 2 bases, V lost 6 bases, and 10 bases had no gene match. Germline values: CDR1 SQVTM, CDR2 ANQGSEA. The CDR3 loop spans 17 amino acids. The CDR3: CSVTPGQGFAGANVLTF. The CDR3 DNA sequence: TGCAGCGTAACACCGGGACAGGGGTTCGCTGGGGCCAACGTCCTGACTTTC. The variable domain in full, with the rest retrieved from reference TRBV29-1 and TRBJ2-6, is SAVISQKPSRDICQRGTSLTIQCQVDSQVTMMFWYRQQPGQSLTLIATANQGSEATYESGFVIDKFPISRPNLTFSTLTVSNMSPEDSSIYLCSVTPGQGFAGANVLTFGAGSRLTVL.

Notes on this clonotype: A read error may account for a junction end that differs from germline. The V and J genes are TRBV5-6 and TRBJ2-7; 9 nucleotides agree with TRBD1. The CDR3 runs to 12 residues. Germline loops: CDR1 SGHDT, CDR2 YYEEEE. CDR3 in DNA: TGTGCCAGCAGCTTCCTGGACAGGGGCTTCTCCTTC. As protein: CASSFLDRGFSF.

This clonotype is medium-sized (0.01 to 0.1%) by share. The chain uses TRBV6-5 and TRBJ2-5; no firm D call. Between the trimmed V and J ends, which lost 0 bases and 4 bases, there was a span of 12 bases. The CDR3 consists of 15 residues. Germline V CDR1 and CDR2: MNHEY, SVGAGI. CDR3 in amino acids: CASSYSTASSETQYF. The CDR3 DNA follows: TGTGCCAGCAGTTACTCGACCGCCAGCTCAGAGACCCAGTACTTC.

In this sample, this clonotype is medium-sized. This rearrangement joins TRBV27 to TRBJ1-6; 11 nucleotides agree with TRBD1. V gave up 6 bases and J gave up 8 bases; unmatched junction bases: 6. The CDR3 is made up of 15 amino acids. Germline-derived CDR1 and CDR2 are MNHEY and SMNVEV (reference sequence). The CDR3 loop reads CASRKDRGRDSPLHF. The CDR3 DNA is TGTGCCAGCAGGAAGGACAGGGGGCGGGATTCACCCCTCCACTTT.

The rearrangement links TRBV6-1 to TRBJ2-2; 8 nucleotides align to TRBD1. V shed 6 bases, J shed 3 bases, and the junction held 3 bases outside the gene matches. CDR1 and CDR2 (germline): MNHNS, SASEGT. CDR3 size: 14 residues. CDR3 nucleotides: TGTGCCAGCAGCAGGGGGCGCGACACCGGGGAGCTGTTTTTT. This codes for CASSRGRDTGELFF.

By proportion, this clonotype is medium-sized. The chain is built from TRBV13 and TRBJ2-7, with TRBD1 as a possible D gene (5 bases). This CDR3 contains 18 residues. V was pared by 7 bases and J by 2 bases, with 27 bases between. Germline assignment: CDR1 PRHDT and CDR2 FYEKMQ (reference sequence). The CDR3, as DNA: TGTGCCAGCACCATGACCCGCTCTTGGGGCAAAGTAGCCTACGAGCAGTACTTC. Protein sequence: CASTMTRSWGKVAYEQYF.

This clonotype has a single count. V usage is TRBV7-9 and J usage is TRBJ2-1, with TRBD2 matching over 8 bases. The CDR3 extends over 16 amino acids. The trim removed 5 bases at V and 0 bases at J, leaving 6 bases unmatched. Germline lookup yields CDR1 SEHNR and CDR2 FQNEAQ (reference sequence). The CDR3 is CASSPKTSASYNEQFF. The CDR3 bases are TGTGCCAGCAGCCCGAAGACTAGCGCCTCCTACAATGAGCAGTTCTTC.

This clonotype came up a few times. V and J are TRBV12-3 or TRBV12-4 and TRBJ1-2; weak D call: TRBD1 (6 bases). Trimming took 5 bases from V and 2 from J, leaving 15 bases between them. CDR3 length: 15 amino acids. The CDR3 loop is CASSPRGYGNYGYTF. CDR3 sequence (DNA): TGTGCCAGCAGTCCCAGGGGCTATGGAAACTATGGCTACACCTTC.

By share, this clonotype counts as medium-sized. The rearrangement links TRBV5-6 to TRBJ1-6, with TRBD1 matching over 9 bases. The germline gives CDR1 SGHDT, CDR2 YYEEEE. V shed 5 bases, J shed 7 bases, and the junction held 13 bases outside the gene matches. The CDR3 has 17 residues. DNA of the CDR3: TGTGCCAGCAGGAACTGGGGGGGGACAGGGCACAATTCACCCCTCCACTTT. Amino acid sequence: CASRNWGGTGHNSPLHF.

This clonotype is labeled as medium-sized. The chain has TRBV15 and TRBJ2-2, with D perhaps TRBD2 (5 bases). The CDR3 runs to 16 residues. Trimming left V 2 bases short and J 4 bases short, with 14 bases between. The germline V gene encodes CDR1 LNHNV and CDR2 YYDKDF (reference sequence). The CDR3 DNA reads as TGTGCCACCAGCAGATGGAGGCCGGGTAGCACCGGGGAGCTGTTTTTT. Protein product: CATSRWRPGSTGELFF. Drawing the rest from reference TRBV15 and TRBJ2-2, the complete variable domain is DAMVIQNPRYQVTQFGKPVTLSCSQTLNHNVMYWYQQKSSQAPKLLFHYYDKDFNNEADTPDNFQSRRPNTSFCFLDIRSPGLGDTAMYLCATSRWRPGSTGELFFGEGSRLTVL.

This clonotype showed up just once. The J gene is TRBJ2-5, the V gene TRBV10-3; 7 positions match TRBD1. V trimming: 4 bases; J trimming: 3 bases; junction bases outside the gene matches: 8. CDR1 and CDR2 from the germline V gene are ENHRY and SYGVKD. The CDR3 runs 15 residues. The CDR3 nucleotides are TGTGCCATCAGTGCTGGAAGGGGGCTAGAAGAGACCCAGTACTTC. Its protein is CAISAGRGLEETQYF.

This clonotype is medium-sized (0.01 to 0.1%) by share. One end of the junction is discordant with germline, which a read error may explain. The chain combines TRBV13 with TRBJ1-6; D is ambiguous. Germline V lookup: CDR1 PRHDT, CDR2 FYEKMQ (reference sequence). The CDR3 runs 13 residues. Here the CDR3 reads CASTLGPNSPLHF. The CDR3 nucleotides are TGTGCCAGCACCTTAGGTCCCAATTCACCCCTCCACTTT.

The J gene is TRBJ1-2, the V gene TRBV12-3 or TRBV12-4, with 7 bases that match TRBD1. The CDR3 totals 14 residues. V gave up 3 bases and J gave up 4 bases; unmatched junction bases: 5. The chain's CDR3 is CASSFGQGGYGYTF. As DNA, the CDR3 is TGTGCCAGCAGTTTTGGGCAGGGGGGCTATGGCTACACCTTC.

Within the sample, this clonotype is medium-sized (0.01 to 0.1%). The chain links TRBV27 to TRBJ2-6; 7 nucleotides agree with TRBD1. CDR1 MNHEY and CDR2 SMNVEV come from the germline V gene (reference sequence). CDR3 size: 17 residues. J lost 2 bases, V lost 5 bases, and 9 bases had no gene match. CDR3 sequence: CASSIRDSGAGANVLTF. Here the CDR3 DNA reads TGTGCCAGCAGTATCCGGGACAGCGGTGCTGGGGCCAACGTCCTGACTTTC.

This clonotype turned up a few times. The chain joins TRBV12-3 or TRBV12-4 to TRBJ2-3; TRBD2 aligns across 14 bases. V was clipped by 4 bases and J by 1 base; unmatched bases: 7. CDR3 size: 18 residues. The CDR3 region is CASSYPTSGGVGTDTQYF. The CDR3 DNA is TGTGCCAGCAGTTACCCGACTAGCGGGGGGGTCGGCACAGATACGCAGTATTTT.

In this sample, this clonotype is medium-sized. V is TRBV15 and J is TRBJ2-1, with TRBD2 identical over 7 bases. The CDR3 covers 13 residues. Germline CDR1 and CDR2: LNHNV and YYDKDF (reference sequence). V trimming: 4 bases; J trimming: 5 bases; junction bases outside the gene matches: 2. The CDR3 is CATSTLADNEQFF. CDR3 DNA: TGTGCCACCAGCACCCTAGCGGACAATGAGCAGTTCTTC.

The chain combines TRBV6-5 with TRBJ2-6; tentatively, D is TRBD1 (6 bases). Germline loops: CDR1 MNHEY, CDR2 SVGAGI. V lost 0 bases and J lost 0, with 24 bases in between. The CDR3 covers 22 residues. The CDR3 loop is CASSYSPWTAITESSGANVLTF. The CDR3 bases are TGTGCCAGCAGTTACTCGCCCTGGACAGCTATAACTGAGAGCTCTGGGGCCAACGTCCTGACTTTC.

This clonotype is labeled medium-sized. The gene calls are TRBV19 and TRBJ1-1, with 8 bases aligning to TRBD1. J gave up 1 base and V 6 bases, and 7 bases lay outside the gene matches. Germline CDR1 is LNHDA and CDR2 is SQIVND (reference sequence). The CDR3 has 15 residues. The CDR3 nucleotides are TGTGCCAGTAGCCCGATGGACAGGGAGAACACTGAAGCTTTCTTT. Residues: CASSPMDRENTEAFF.